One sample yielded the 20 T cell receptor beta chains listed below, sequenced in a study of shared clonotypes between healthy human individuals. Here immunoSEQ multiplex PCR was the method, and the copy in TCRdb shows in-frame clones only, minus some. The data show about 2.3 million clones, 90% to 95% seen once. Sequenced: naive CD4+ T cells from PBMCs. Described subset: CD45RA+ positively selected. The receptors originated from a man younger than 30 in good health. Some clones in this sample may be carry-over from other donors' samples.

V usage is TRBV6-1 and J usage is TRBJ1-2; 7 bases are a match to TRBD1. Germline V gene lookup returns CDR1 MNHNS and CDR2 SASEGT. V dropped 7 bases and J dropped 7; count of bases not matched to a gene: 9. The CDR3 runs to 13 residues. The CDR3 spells CASNPRGLLGYTF. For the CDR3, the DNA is TGTGCCAGCAATCCTAGGGGGCTCCTTGGCTACACCTTC.

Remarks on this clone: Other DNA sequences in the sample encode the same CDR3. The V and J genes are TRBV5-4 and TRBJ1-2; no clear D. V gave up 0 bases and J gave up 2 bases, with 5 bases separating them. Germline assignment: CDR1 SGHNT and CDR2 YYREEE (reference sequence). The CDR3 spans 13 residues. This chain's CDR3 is CASSLEVNYGYTF. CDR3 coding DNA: TGTGCCAGCAGCTTGGAAGTAAACTATGGCTACACCTTC.

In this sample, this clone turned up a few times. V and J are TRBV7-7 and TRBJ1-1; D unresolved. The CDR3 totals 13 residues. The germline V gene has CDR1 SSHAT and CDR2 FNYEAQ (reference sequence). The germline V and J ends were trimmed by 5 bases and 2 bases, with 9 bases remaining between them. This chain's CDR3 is CASSLQPNTEAFF. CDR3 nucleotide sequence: TGTGCCAGCAGCCTGCAACCTAACACTGAAGCTTTCTTT.

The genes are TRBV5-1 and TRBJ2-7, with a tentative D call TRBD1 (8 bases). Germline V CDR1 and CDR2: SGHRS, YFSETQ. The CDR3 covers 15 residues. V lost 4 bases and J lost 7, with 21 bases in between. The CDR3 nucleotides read TGCGCCAGCAGCGGTGGACAGGGAGGGGTTCCAGAGCAGTACTTC. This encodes CASSGGQGGVPEQYF. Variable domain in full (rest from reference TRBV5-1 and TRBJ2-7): KAGVTQTPRYLIKTRGQQVTLSCSPISGHRSVSWYQQTPGQGLQFLFEYFSETQRNKGNFPGRFSGRQFSNSRSEMNVSTLELGDSALYLCASSGGQGGVPEQYFGPGTRLTVT.

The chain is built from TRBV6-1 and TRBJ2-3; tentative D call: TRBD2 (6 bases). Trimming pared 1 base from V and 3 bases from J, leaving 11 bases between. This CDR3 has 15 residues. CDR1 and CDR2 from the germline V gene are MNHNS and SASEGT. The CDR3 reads CASSEVRGRTDTQYF. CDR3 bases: TGTGCCAGCAGTGAAGTTCGGGGGAGGACAGATACGCAGTATTTT.

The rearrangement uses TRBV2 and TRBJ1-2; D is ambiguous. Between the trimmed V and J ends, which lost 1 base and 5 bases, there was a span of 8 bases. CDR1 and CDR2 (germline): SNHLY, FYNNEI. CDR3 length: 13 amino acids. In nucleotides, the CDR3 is TGTGCCAGCAGTGAAGAGGCCGGTTATGGCTACACCTTC. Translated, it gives CASSEEAGYGYTF.

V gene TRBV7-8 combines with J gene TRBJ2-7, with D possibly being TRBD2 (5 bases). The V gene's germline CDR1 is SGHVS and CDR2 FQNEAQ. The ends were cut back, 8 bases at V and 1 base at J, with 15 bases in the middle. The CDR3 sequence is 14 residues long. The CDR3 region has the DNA TGTGCCAGCCGGACTTACGTACATTCCTACGAGCAGTACTTC. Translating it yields CASRTYVHSYEQYF. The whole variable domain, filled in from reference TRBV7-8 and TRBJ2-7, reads GAGVSQSPRYKVAKRGQDVALRCDPISGHVSLFWYQQALGQGPEFLTYFQNEAQLDKSGLPSDRFFAERPEGSVSTLKIQRTQQEDSAVYLCASRTYVHSYEQYFGPGTRLTVT.

The CDR3 coding sequence is TGTGCCAGCAGTGAAGGTTTGGGACAGCCCCAGCATTTT. This sequence encodes CASSEGLGQPQHF. The V call is TRBV6-1, the J call TRBJ1-5, with unresolved D. Germline V gene data show CDR1 as MNHNS and CDR2 as SASEGT. V lost 1 base and J 7 bases, leaving 8 bases between the germline ends. The CDR3 consists of 13 residues.

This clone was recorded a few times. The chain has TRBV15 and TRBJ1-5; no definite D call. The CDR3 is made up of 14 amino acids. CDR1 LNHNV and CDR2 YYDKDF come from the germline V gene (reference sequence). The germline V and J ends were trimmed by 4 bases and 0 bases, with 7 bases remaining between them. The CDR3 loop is CATSKTDSNQPQHF. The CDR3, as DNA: TGTGCCACCAGCAAAACGGATAGCAATCAGCCCCAGCATTTT.

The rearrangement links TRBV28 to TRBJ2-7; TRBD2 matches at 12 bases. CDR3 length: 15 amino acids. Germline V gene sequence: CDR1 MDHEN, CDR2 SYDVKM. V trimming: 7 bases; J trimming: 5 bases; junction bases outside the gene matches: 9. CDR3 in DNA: TGTGCCAGCAATCCGTGGACTAGCGGGGCCGACGAGCAGTACTTC. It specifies CASNPWTSGADEQYF.

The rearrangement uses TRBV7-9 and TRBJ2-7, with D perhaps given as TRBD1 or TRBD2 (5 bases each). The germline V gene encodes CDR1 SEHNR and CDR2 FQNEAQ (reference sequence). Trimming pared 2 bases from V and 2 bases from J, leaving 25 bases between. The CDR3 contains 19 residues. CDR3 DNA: TGTGCCAGCAGCTTAAATTCGGGTAGGGGACCTAAGCGGACCTACGAGCAGTACTTC. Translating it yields CASSLNSGRGPKRTYEQYF.

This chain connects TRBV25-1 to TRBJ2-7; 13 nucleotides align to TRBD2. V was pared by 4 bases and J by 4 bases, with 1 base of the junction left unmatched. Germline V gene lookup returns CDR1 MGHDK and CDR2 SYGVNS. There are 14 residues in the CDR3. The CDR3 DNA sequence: TGTGCCAGCAGTGGGACTAGCGGGAGATACGAGCAGTACTTC. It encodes CASSGTSGRYEQYF.

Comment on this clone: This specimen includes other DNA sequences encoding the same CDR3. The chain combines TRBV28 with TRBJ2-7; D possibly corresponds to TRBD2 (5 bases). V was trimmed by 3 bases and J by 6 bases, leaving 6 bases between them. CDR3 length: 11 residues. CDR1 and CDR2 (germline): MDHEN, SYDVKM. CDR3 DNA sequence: TGTGCCAGCAGTTTGGAGGCCGAGCAGTACTTC. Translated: CASSLEAEQYF. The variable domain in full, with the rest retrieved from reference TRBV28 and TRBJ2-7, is DVKVTQSSRYLVKRTGEKVFLECVQDMDHENMFWYRQDPGLGLRLIYFSYDVKMKEKGDIPEGYSVSREKKERFSLILESASTNQTSMYLCASSLEAEQYFGPGTRLTVT.

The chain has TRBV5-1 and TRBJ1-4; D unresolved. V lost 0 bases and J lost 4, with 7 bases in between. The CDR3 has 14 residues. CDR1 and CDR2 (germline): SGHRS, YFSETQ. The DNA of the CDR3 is TGCGCCAGCAGCTTGGAGACAAGTAATGAAAAACTGTTTTTT. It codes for CASSLETSNEKLFF.

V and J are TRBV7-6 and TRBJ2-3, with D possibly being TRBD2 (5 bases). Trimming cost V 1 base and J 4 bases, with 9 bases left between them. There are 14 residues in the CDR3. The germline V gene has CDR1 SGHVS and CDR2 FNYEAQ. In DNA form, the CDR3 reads TGTGCCAGCAGCTTAGGTCCCGGGGCAGATACGCAGTATTTT. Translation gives CASSLGPGADTQYF.

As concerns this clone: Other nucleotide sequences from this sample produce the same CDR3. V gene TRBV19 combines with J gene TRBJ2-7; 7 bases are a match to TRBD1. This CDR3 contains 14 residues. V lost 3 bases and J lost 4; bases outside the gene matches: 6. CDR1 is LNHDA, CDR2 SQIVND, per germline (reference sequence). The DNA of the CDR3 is TGTGCCAGTAGTATCGGCCAGGGGGTTTACGAGCAGTACTTC. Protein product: CASSIGQGVYEQYF.

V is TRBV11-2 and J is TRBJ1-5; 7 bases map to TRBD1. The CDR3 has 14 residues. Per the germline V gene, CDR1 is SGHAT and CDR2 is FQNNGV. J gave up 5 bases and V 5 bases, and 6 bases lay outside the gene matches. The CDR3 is CASSRQGRDQPQHF. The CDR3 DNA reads TGTGCCAGCAGCAGACAGGGTAGAGATCAGCCCCAGCATTTT.

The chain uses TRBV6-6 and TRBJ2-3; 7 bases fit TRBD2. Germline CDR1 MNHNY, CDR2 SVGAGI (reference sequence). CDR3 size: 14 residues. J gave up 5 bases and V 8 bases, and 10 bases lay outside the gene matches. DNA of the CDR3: TGTGCCAGCGGACTGACTACGGGGGGAGATACGCAGTATTTT. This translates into CASGLTTGGDTQYF.

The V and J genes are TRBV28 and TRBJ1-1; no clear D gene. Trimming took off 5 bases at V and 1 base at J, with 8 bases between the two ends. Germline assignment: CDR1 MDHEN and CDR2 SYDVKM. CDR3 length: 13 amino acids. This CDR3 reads CASSPLWNTEAFF. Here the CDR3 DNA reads TGTGCCAGCAGTCCCCTGTGGAACACTGAAGCTTTCTTT.

In DNA, the CDR3 is TGTGCCAGCAGCCAAGATTACGGACGCGAGCAGTACTTC. Amino acids: CASSQDYGREQYF. The chain combines TRBV14 with TRBJ2-7; D is uncertain. V shed 0 bases and J shed 6 bases, with 9 bases lying between them. Germline loops: CDR1 SGHDN, CDR2 FVKESK. The CDR3 sequence is 13 residues long.